This paragraph reports one T cell receptor beta chain. Its antigen is undetermined. The entry originates in a study of OX40 agonist ivuxolimab in advanced cancers. About the study: From about 23 to 85 years was the age range, with a mean of approximately 63 years, and 65% to 90% were male. There were three patients with partial responses, one having hepatocellular carcinoma and two cutaneous melanoma. Study conclusions and caveats: Expanded clones belonging to CD8+ T cells outnumbered, on average, those of CD4+. Also showing low normalized T-cell clonal expansion were some of the nonresponders.

Trimming stripped 3 bases from V and 2 bases from J, with 12 bases between. Germline V gene sequence: CDR1 SGHAT, CDR2 FQDESV (reference sequence). The CDR3 covers 15 residues. Generated by immunoSEQ multiplex PCR, the TCRdb table keeps only in-frame clones and is missing some. The table records some 99,000 clones, roughly 94% of them present only once. The receptor comes from an adult with an advanced solid tumor such as melanoma, head and neck, liver or kidney cancer. The chain recombines TRBV11-1 with TRBJ2-3; D perhaps matches TRBD1 (5 bases). This specimen consisted of CD4+ or CD8+ T cells sorted from blood, obtained in a trial of the OX40 agonist ivuxolimab. The CDR3 region has the DNA TGTGCCAGCAGCTTTTCAACAGGATCCACAGATACGCAGTATTTT. Protein: CASSFSTGSTDTQYF.